One and the same sample provided the 7 T cell receptor beta chains below, sequenced in a study of cytomegalovirus exposure and HLA in healthy donors. With 60 Vbeta and 13 Jbeta primers, the PCR was carried out. TCRdb's copy holds only in-frame clones and misses some; the assay was immunoSEQ multiplex PCR. The sample carries roughly 100,000 clones, around 74% recorded once. The sequenced sample was PBMCs. These receptors all come from a woman between 40 and 55 years old in good health and CMV-seropositive.

CDR3 DNA sequence: TGTGCCAGCAGCTTAATTACAGGGGTCGTCGAGCAGTACTTC. It codes for CASSLITGVVEQYF. The chain carries TRBV11-2 and TRBJ2-7; 7 bases match TRBD1. This CDR3 spans 14 amino acids. Trimming took 2 bases from V and 6 from J; bases not matched to a gene: 7. From germline, CDR1 is SGHAT and CDR2 FQNNGV.

The gene calls are TRBV4-2 and TRBJ2-1; D remains unclear. The CDR3 totals 16 residues. Germline assignment: CDR1 LGHNA and CDR2 YNFKEQ. V was pared by 2 bases and J by 7 bases, with 18 bases between. The CDR3 here is CASSQLAYEPENEQFF. The CDR3 DNA reads as TGTGCCAGCAGCCAATTAGCTTACGAGCCTGAAAATGAGCAGTTCTTC.

The chain recombines TRBV27 with TRBJ1-4, with TRBD1 as a possible D gene (5 bases). Per germline, CDR1 MNHEY and CDR2 SMNVEV (reference sequence). Deletions cut 10 bases from V and 8 bases from J, with 20 bases between. The CDR3 has 14 residues. CDR3 bases: TGTGCCACCGCCCCTCTCCAGGGTTACGAAAAACTGTTTTTT. Amino acid sequence: CATAPLQGYEKLFF.

The chain joins TRBV7-3 to TRBJ2-2, with no clear D. Germline CDR1 SGHTA, CDR2 FQGTGA. The CDR3 loop spans 14 amino acids. With 3 bases removed from V and 8 bases from J, the gap between germline ends came to 13 bases. CDR3 loop: CASSLHGVEGELFF. As DNA, the CDR3 is TGTGCCAGCAGCTTGCACGGTGTTGAAGGGGAGCTGTTTTTT. Supplemented by reference TRBV7-3 and TRBJ2-2, the full variable domain reads GAGVSQTPSNKVTEKGKYVELRCDPISGHTALYWYRQSLGQGPEFLIYFQGTGAADDSGLPNDRFFAVRPEGSVSTLKIQRTERGDSAVYLCASSLHGVEGELFFGEGSRLTVL.

This chain links TRBV15 with TRBJ1-2; a weak D match, TRBD1 (5 bases). Germline CDR1 and CDR2: LNHNV and YYDKDF (reference sequence). V dropped 5 bases and J dropped 5 bases, with 21 bases sitting between them. This CDR3 comprises 16 residues. The CDR3 loop is CATSPDRAGGGYGYTF. Written as DNA, the CDR3 is TGTGCCACCAGCCCCGACCGAGCAGGCGGGGGATATGGCTACACCTTC.

The genes are TRBV4-2 and TRBJ2-3; 7 nucleotides line up with TRBD2. J lost 5 bases, V lost 0 bases, and 23 bases had no gene match. Germline lookup yields CDR1 LGHNA and CDR2 YNFKEQ. The CDR3 contains 21 residues. This CDR3 is CASSQDWLRDRRELGLDTQYF. CDR3 bases: TGTGCCAGCAGCCAAGATTGGCTTAGGGATCGGCGGGAGTTAGGTTTAGATACGCAGTATTTT.

V gene TRBV2 combines with J gene TRBJ1-2, with D perhaps matching TRBD1 (6 bases). Germline V gene lookup returns CDR1 SNHLY and CDR2 FYNNEI. V lost 5 bases to trimming and J lost 2 bases, with 9 bases between them. The CDR3 spans 13 residues. This CDR3 reads CASSPQGNYGYTF. The CDR3 bases are TGTGCCAGCAGTCCACAGGGAAACTATGGCTACACCTTC.